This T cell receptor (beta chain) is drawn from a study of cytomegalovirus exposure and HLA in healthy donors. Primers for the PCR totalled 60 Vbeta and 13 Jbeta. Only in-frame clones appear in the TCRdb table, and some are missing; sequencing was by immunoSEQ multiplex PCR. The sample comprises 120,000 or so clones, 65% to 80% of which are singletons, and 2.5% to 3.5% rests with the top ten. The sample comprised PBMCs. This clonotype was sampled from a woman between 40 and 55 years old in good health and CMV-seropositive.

CDR3 DNA sequence: TGTGCCAGCTCACAGGGGGTCCAAGAGACCCAGTACTTC. Protein: CASSQGVQETQYF. This chain connects TRBV18 to TRBJ2-5; maybe TRBD1 (6 bases). The CDR3 length is 13 residues. Per germline, CDR1 KGHSH and CDR2 LQKENI. V shed 4 bases and J shed 1 base, with 7 bases lying between them.